This is a list of T cell receptor beta chains from one sample in a study of Graves' ophthalmopathy and Graves' hyperthyroidism. TCRdb reanalysed the multiplex PCR reads using MiXCR and keeps one entry per CDR3 protein. The sample lists about 160,000 distinct CDR3 sequences; 30% to 45% were seen once. Sequencing was done on a sample of peripheral blood. These receptors were taken from a woman aged 40 to 50 with Graves' ophthalmopathy. CDR3s include the opening cysteine and the closing phenylalanine or tryptophan. Fields, in order: J gene, clone size, CDR3 length, D gene, V gene, CDR3 protein, CDR3 DNA. The D gene is left open where the match is weak. Part of the rows lack a size; the others show once, few, many or a class for expanded clones.

j_call: TRBJ2-2; clone_size: many; cdr3_length: 19; d_call: NA; v_call: TRBV6-5; cdr3_aa: CASSYSAEEPGHLGGELFF; cdr3_nt: TGTGCCAGCAGTTATTCTGCCGAAGAGCCCGGACATCTGGGCGGGGAGCTGTTTTTT
j_call: TRBJ1-2; clone_size: NA; cdr3_length: 14; d_call: TRBD1; v_call: TRBV12-3/TRBV12-4; cdr3_aa: CASSLDRGVYGYTF; cdr3_nt: TGTGCCAGCAGTTTAGACAGGGGGGTCTATGGCTACACCTTC
j_call: TRBJ2-5; clone_size: many; cdr3_length: 14; d_call: TRBD1; v_call: TRBV7-2; cdr3_aa: CASRLTGGRETQYF; cdr3_nt: TGTGCCAGCAGGCTAACAGGGGGGAGGGAGACCCAGTACTTC
j_call: TRBJ1-4; clone_size: NA; cdr3_length: 12; d_call: TRBD1; v_call: TRBV11-3; cdr3_aa: CASSRMGTELFF; cdr3_nt: TGTGCCAGCAGCCGAATGGGGACAGAACTGTTTTTT
j_call: TRBJ2-1; clone_size: NA; cdr3_length: 13; d_call: NA; v_call: TRBV10-1; cdr3_aa: CASSEEAYNEQFF; cdr3_nt: TGCGCCAGCAGTGAAGAAGCCTACAATGAGCAGTTCTTC
j_call: TRBJ1-2; clone_size: once; cdr3_length: 14; d_call: TRBD1; v_call: TRBV15; cdr3_aa: CATSRGGTGDGYTF; cdr3_nt: TGTGCCACCAGCAGGGGGGGGACAGGGGATGGCTACACCTTC
j_call: TRBJ2-6; clone_size: NA; cdr3_length: 14; d_call: NA; v_call: TRBV28; cdr3_aa: CASSLDTGANVLTF; cdr3_nt: TGTGCCAGCAGTCTAGATACTGGGGCCAACGTCCTGACTTTC
j_call: TRBJ2-7; clone_size: once; cdr3_length: 15; d_call: TRBD1; v_call: TRBV6-1; cdr3_aa: CASTRTTGVPYEQYF; cdr3_nt: TGTGCCAGCACAAGGACCACAGGGGTGCCCTACGAGCAGTACTTC
j_call: TRBJ1-1; clone_size: many; cdr3_length: 12; d_call: NA; v_call: TRBV2; cdr3_aa: CASSGVGLEAFF; cdr3_nt: TGTGCCAGCAGTGGGGTAGGGCTTGAAGCTTTCTTT
j_call: TRBJ2-7; clone_size: many; cdr3_length: 13; d_call: TRBD1; v_call: TRBV19; cdr3_aa: CASIDRGSYEQYF; cdr3_nt: TGTGCCAGTATCGACAGGGGCTCCTACGAGCAGTACTTC
j_call: TRBJ1-1; clone_size: many; cdr3_length: 17; d_call: TRBD1; v_call: TRBV25-1; cdr3_aa: CASSSKTGQGRNTEAFF; cdr3_nt: TGTGCCAGCTCCTCCAAAACGGGACAGGGGAGGAACACTGAAGCTTTCTTT
j_call: TRBJ2-7; clone_size: many; cdr3_length: 14; d_call: NA; v_call: TRBV11-2; cdr3_aa: CASSYDRLLAEQYF; cdr3_nt: TGTGCCAGCAGCTACGACAGGCTCCTGGCCGAGCAGTACTTC
j_call: TRBJ1-5; clone_size: NA; cdr3_length: 15; d_call: NA; v_call: TRBV24-1; cdr3_aa: CATSGDGPGGQPQHF; cdr3_nt: TGTGCCACCAGCGGTGATGGACCGGGAGGTCAGCCCCAGCATTTT
j_call: TRBJ2-7; clone_size: NA; cdr3_length: 13; d_call: TRBD1; v_call: TRBV5-1; cdr3_aa: CASSGQGGFEQYF; cdr3_nt: TGCGCCAGCAGCGGACAGGGGGGCTTCGAGCAGTACTTC
j_call: TRBJ1-2; clone_size: many; cdr3_length: 13; d_call: NA; v_call: TRBV5-1; cdr3_aa: CASSTNPTYGYTF; cdr3_nt: TGCGCCAGCAGCACAAACCCGACCTATGGCTACACCTTC
j_call: TRBJ2-7; clone_size: NA; cdr3_length: 14; d_call: NA; v_call: TRBV6-2/TRBV6-3; cdr3_aa: CASTDFDLSYEQYF; cdr3_nt: TGTGCCAGCACTGACTTTGACCTCTCCTACGAGCAGTACTTC
j_call: TRBJ1-5; clone_size: many; cdr3_length: 16; d_call: TRBD1; v_call: TRBV7-2; cdr3_aa: CASSLARTGGYQPQHF; cdr3_nt: TGTGCCAGCAGCTTAGCTCGGACAGGGGGTTATCAGCCCCAGCATTTT
j_call: TRBJ2-7; clone_size: NA; cdr3_length: 16; d_call: NA; v_call: TRBV27; cdr3_aa: CASSLKDTLLTYEQYF; cdr3_nt: TGTGCCAGCAGTTTAAAGGACACCCTTTTGACCTACGAGCAGTACTTC
j_call: TRBJ2-5; clone_size: many; cdr3_length: 14; d_call: NA; v_call: TRBV20-1; cdr3_aa: CSARMHGAGETQYF; cdr3_nt: TGCAGTGCTAGGATGCACGGGGCCGGGGAGACCCAGTACTTC
j_call: TRBJ1-5; clone_size: many; cdr3_length: 15; d_call: NA; v_call: TRBV28; cdr3_aa: CASSFVRGGNQPQHF; cdr3_nt: TGTGCCAGCAGTTTCGTCAGGGGTGGTAATCAGCCCCAGCATTTT
j_call: TRBJ1-1; clone_size: many; cdr3_length: 12; d_call: NA; v_call: TRBV15; cdr3_aa: CATSPGSTEAFF; cdr3_nt: TGTGCCACCAGTCCTGGGTCCACTGAAGCTTTCTTT
j_call: TRBJ2-7; clone_size: many; cdr3_length: 16; d_call: NA; v_call: TRBV7-2; cdr3_aa: CASSFAGGTGTYEQYF; cdr3_nt: TGTGCCAGCAGCTTTGCGGGGGGGACAGGAACCTACGAGCAGTACTTC
j_call: TRBJ2-2; clone_size: many; cdr3_length: 15; d_call: NA; v_call: TRBV3-1; cdr3_aa: CASSPTGLFTGELFF; cdr3_nt: TGTGCCAGCAGTCCAACAGGGCTATTCACCGGGGAGCTGTTTTTT
j_call: TRBJ1-1; clone_size: many; cdr3_length: 15; d_call: NA; v_call: TRBV6-1; cdr3_aa: CASSPLGGRNTEAFF; cdr3_nt: TGTGCCAGCAGTCCACTGGGGGGAAGAAACACTGAAGCTTTCTTT
j_call: TRBJ2-2; clone_size: many; cdr3_length: 12; d_call: NA; v_call: TRBV5-5; cdr3_aa: CASSHDTGELFF; cdr3_nt: TGTGCCAGCAGTCACGACACCGGGGAGCTGTTTTTT
j_call: TRBJ2-5; clone_size: NA; cdr3_length: 17; d_call: NA; v_call: TRBV5-5; cdr3_aa: CASSPGKRQNLGETQYF; cdr3_nt: TGTGCCAGCAGCCCGGGGAAAAGGCAGAACCTGGGAGAGACCCAGTACTTC
j_call: TRBJ2-7; clone_size: few; cdr3_length: 13; d_call: NA; v_call: TRBV7-2; cdr3_aa: CASSLGELPEQYF; cdr3_nt: TGTGCCAGCAGCTTAGGAGAGTTACCCGAGCAGTACTTC
j_call: TRBJ2-5; clone_size: NA; cdr3_length: 14; d_call: NA; v_call: TRBV12-3/TRBV12-4; cdr3_aa: CASSLTGEVETQYF; cdr3_nt: TGTGCCAGCAGCTTAACAGGGGAGGTAGAGACCCAGTACTTC
j_call: TRBJ2-5; clone_size: many; cdr3_length: 15; d_call: TRBD2; v_call: TRBV2; cdr3_aa: CASTDWGGGKATQYF; cdr3_nt: TGTGCCAGCACCGACTGGGGGGGGGGGAAAGCGACCCAGTACTTC
j_call: TRBJ2-5; clone_size: NA; cdr3_length: 12; d_call: NA; v_call: TRBV6-1; cdr3_aa: CAISELEETQYF; cdr3_nt: TGTGCCATCAGTGAGTTGGAAGAGACCCAGTACTTC
j_call: TRBJ2-5; clone_size: NA; cdr3_length: 15; d_call: NA; v_call: TRBV7-8; cdr3_aa: CASSLEPGAGETQYF; cdr3_nt: TGTGCCAGCAGCTTAGAACCGGGGGCGGGGGAGACCCAGTACTTC
j_call: TRBJ1-2; clone_size: many; cdr3_length: 15; d_call: TRBD1; v_call: TRBV4-3; cdr3_aa: CASSQAGQGPYGYTF; cdr3_nt: TGCGCCAGCAGCCAGGCGGGACAGGGCCCCTATGGCTACACCTTC
j_call: TRBJ1-2; clone_size: NA; cdr3_length: 11; d_call: NA; v_call: TRBV7-2; cdr3_aa: CARSPDAGYTF; cdr3_nt: TGTGCCCGCAGCCCGGATGCGGGCTACACCTTC